The entry below describes one T cell receptor beta chain. This entry comes from a study of T cells in Graves' hyperthyroidism and ophthalmopathy. Amplified TCR beta CDR3 regions derived from RNA transcripts. In the first-round RT-PCR of the TCR CDR3, the HTBI primer set was used. One entry per CDR3 protein results from TCRdb running MiXCR on the multiplex PCR reads. This table has approximately 600,000 distinct CDR3 sequences, over 12% appearing once. J was trimmed by 5 bases and V by 4 bases; bases with no gene match: 9. CDR3 length: 16 amino acids. Germline V CDR1 and CDR2: SGHRS, YFSETQ. Sequenced: blood. This chain links TRBV5-1 with TRBJ1-6, with 7 positions matching TRBD1. The TCR originated in a woman under 30 with Graves' ophthalmopathy. The DNA of the CDR3 is TGCGCCAGCAGCACACTGCCGGGACAGCATAATTCACCCCTCCACTTT. It translates to CASSTLPGQHNSPLHF.